This TCR beta chain was profiled in a study of cytomegalovirus exposure and HLA in healthy donors (dated by TCRdb to between 2016 and 2019). About the study as a whole: In an earlier analysis of 450 to 750 of the donors, 250 to 350 Gb of sequence data and 100 million or so unique TCR beta sequences from about 180 million T cells were reported. An early release that covered about 600 HLA-typed donors contained approximately 300 gigabases of sequencing data and 70 million to 100 million unique TCR sequences. Of the approximately 370 genotyped donors, 65% to 90% were placed in the genetic ancestry cluster associated with self-reported Caucasian donors. The aim of the study was to test whether cataloging public T cell receptors could identify signatures of past pathogen exposure. Using immunosequencing, the study profiled T cell repertoires from 666 subjects and related those repertoires to cytomegalovirus serostatus. Along with the approximately 620-subject first cohort, a separate validation cohort of more than 90 different subjects was used. To predict cytomegalovirus infection status, the study brought together high-throughput TCR immunosequencing, statistical association of individual TCRs with disease status, and machine learning. A later analysis re-examined previously published TCR beta repertoires from hundreds of donors and added high-resolution HLA genotyping to investigate patterns of TCR occurrence. Rather than using new phenotypic data, the later analysis identified candidate immune exposures from TCR beta sequences and from how often those sequences occurred across donors. In an earlier analysis of 500 to 650 of the donors, high-throughput TCR beta sequencing was used to judge whether each TCR beta V gene segment behaved as functional or pseudogenic. Donor age, sex, ethnicity and CMV serostatus were collected together with the repertoire data. A later genetic analysis used genome-wide SNP genotypes for about 60% of the roughly 700 donors, treating that subset as a discovery cohort. Every repertoire in the discovery cohort had been generated on one and the same sequencing platform. Both class I and class II loci were covered by HLA typing, at four-digit resolution. Typing coverage varied by locus: roughly 620-630 donors for A, B, C, DRB1 and DQB1; approximately 500 for DQA1; more than 600 for DPA1; 400 to 480 for DPB1. Roughly 5 DR-DQ haplotypes were treated as single units for association and clustering because of strong linkage in the cohort. On average, around 240,000 unique TCR beta nucleotide sequences were sequenced per donor among a few hundred genotyped donors of the cohort, with about 19% of those sequences being non-productive.

For CDR1 and CDR2, the germline V gene lists MNHEY and SVGAGI. The CDR3 numbers 13 residues from cysteine through phenylalanine. Of all the DNA, just the CDR3 is kept, 39 bases in frame from base 1. Relative to germline, V is 8 bases shorter and J is 5 bases shorter, with 15 bases between their ends. What the research found in general, with its limitations: An association between a missense DCLRE1C variant and V-gene and J-gene trimming of TCR beta chains was found in a later genetic analysis and replicated in an independent cohort. In a later analysis, the rate of TCR association differed among HLA loci, with DRB1 alleles having the most associated TCRs and HLA-C alleles having the fewest. The only immune exposure information available for the cohort was CMV serostatus. The authors suggested that the approach could potentially be extended to other disease states and immunological phenotypes. Because some donors lacked HLA typing at each locus, the association tests relied only on the typed subset. In an earlier analysis of around 500 of the donors, most TCR beta V segments appeared in productive rearrangements about 87% or about 30% of the time, broadly matching IMGT annotations. Sequencing depth was assumed to be roughly uniform across donors in the presence/absence analyses, though that assumption may not hold. A later genetic analysis reported fewer N-insertions in productive TCRs among donors in an Asian-associated ancestry cluster than the approximately 670-donor mean. A total of fewer than 200 TCR beta chains were listed by the study as associated with cytomegalovirus. This cohort had only TCR beta chains sequenced, and the lack of alpha or paired-chain data limited which features could be detected. The classifier was reported to diagnose cytomegalovirus status with high specificity and sensitivity in both the original and validation cohorts. Some IMGT-functional V segments, including TRBV6-2 and TRBV6-3, could not be told apart with the 87-base-pair reads, so those segments were excluded. A further reported finding was that TCR beta sequences accurately predicted the HLA-A and HLA-B alleles for most subjects in the first cohort. In a later analysis, most CMV-associated TCR beta chains were found to appear HLA-restricted, with HLA associations seemingly driven largely by CMV exposure. In a later analysis, over 15,000 TCR beta sequences were associated with specific HLA alleles at a false discovery rate of 0.05. In a later analysis, HLA-associated TCR beta chains were found to be more clonally expanded and to have lower generation probabilities than equally common non-associated chains. Most TCR sequences were seen in very few donors, while some public TCRs were found in many individuals. A cluster of highly shared sequence variants was judged likely to be a technical artifact of the sequencing pipeline. In a later analysis, several top co-occurrence clusters were reported to appear linked to parvovirus B19, influenza, CMV and Epstein-Barr virus. Linkage disequilibrium might explain the correlated functional status among segregating V segments, but an unknown experimental factor could not be excluded. When HLA alleles, especially DR and DQ, strongly co-occurred, attributing TCR associations to individual alleles was difficult. Three of the identified cytomegalovirus-associated TCR beta chains were confirmed in vitro to be specific for cytomegalovirus antigens. Because counts were too low, roughly 17 rarely observed V segments, including chromosome 9 orphons, were left out of the earlier analysis of some 600 of the donors.

With respect to this clone: Its antigen is still unknown. No clone much larger than this one lies a single base away; base qualities are absent.

Library generation was performed with the immunoSEQ multiplex PCR assay. For the multiplex PCR, a mixture combining 60 forward primers for TCR Vbeta segments and 13 reverse primers for TCR Jbeta segments was used. The CDR3 region of rearranged TCR beta genes was amplified from genomic DNA by a multiplex PCR assay. Amplified TCR beta libraries were sequenced as 87-base-pair reads on the Illumina HiSeq System. The original methods were these. A later analysis tallied tens of millions of unique TCR beta chains across the 666 repertoires, and about 12 million of those chains were shared by two or more donors. To remove PCR and sequencing errors, raw reads were error-corrected and collapsed into unique sequences using a nearest-neighbor algorithm that merged closely related sequences. Alignment of CDR3 sequences to IMGT reference sequences was used to assign V, D and J gene segments. For a sequence to be retained, a match of at least six nucleotides was required to both a V gene segment and a J gene segment. A rearrangement counted as productive if the CDR3 had no stop codons and remained in frame with V and J, and every other rearrangement counted as non-productive. Following IMGT convention, CDR3 was defined as the stretch from the second conserved V-encoded cysteine up to the conserved J-encoded phenylalanine. In an earlier analysis of 500 to 650 of the donors, sequences lacking an unambiguous match to a single V gene segment were excluded. An earlier analysis of about 590 of the donors classified V segments as functional when productive rearrangements were above 56.7% and as segregating when the standard deviation between donors was above 5%. A statistical classification framework was built for diagnosing cytomegalovirus status from the catalog of TCR beta chain sequences. In a later analysis, TCR nucleotide sequences were compared against IMGT/GENE-DB human TR gene sequences so that V and J genes could be assigned. Using the TCRdist pipeline, a later analysis assigned CDR3 sequences along with most-parsimonious VDJ recombination scenarios. In a later analysis, each TCR beta chain was defined by its CDR3 amino acid sequence together with its V-gene family, and reads without a unique V-gene family were excluded. To address suspected cross-contamination and a sequencing artifact, a later analysis removed around 600 highly shared, low-generation-probability nucleotide sequences. In a later analysis, a clonal expansion index for each public chain was calculated from normalized within-repertoire ranks of inferred template counts. A later analysis computed generation probabilities with a VDJ recombination model fitted to out-of-frame rearrangements, and checked the results against IGoR. Hypergeometric tests were used in a later analysis to score TCR-TCR, TCR-HLA and TCR-CMV co-occurrence, with a repertoire-size bias correction applied to the TCR pairs. In a later analysis, false discovery rates were estimated by permuting HLA or CMV assignments 20 times. A later analysis grouped co-occurring TCRs with DBSCAN, adding TCRdist sequence similarity when clustering within HLA-allele-positive subsets. Repertoires with fewer than 30,000 or more than 120,000 public chains, plus five repertoires with anomalous nucleotide sharing, were excluded from co-occurrence clustering. The table comes from immuneACCESS by way of TCRdb, which keeps in-frame sequences with V and J called. Part of the clones is missing from these tables; in studies checked, under half for an unresolved V gene and the rest for unknown reasons. V and J calls and clone size come straight from that table; D and trimming were deduced from the DNA. This sample holds 200,000 to 300,000 clones; around 84% were observed only once. The ten largest clones take up roughly 0.26% of the sample.

The cohort consisted of 670 or so healthy bone marrow donors. All cohort members were sampled while nominally healthy, although unrecorded immune exposures were likely present. The donor tested CMV seronegative and was one of the 352 seronegative cohort members. A peripheral blood sample was provided by each donor, and peripheral blood mononuclear cells were used for TCR beta sequencing. The Qiagen DNeasy Blood Extraction Kit was used to extract genomic DNA from the blood cell samples. The sample consisted of PBMCs. This receptor chain uses TRBV6-5 and TRBJ1-1; 5 matching bases give a weak D call of TRBD1. This TCR derives from a girl aged 2-9 years in good health and CMV-seronegative. The DNA sequence is as follows: TGTGCCAGCCTGGGGGGAGGGGAAACTGAAGCTTTCTTT. This gives the protein CASLGGGETEAFF.